One and the same sample provided the 9 T cell receptor beta chains below, sequenced in a study of T cell responses to AZD1222 COVID-19 vaccine (TCRdb year 2021). The time point label corresponds to: baseline before first vaccination. The library was produced with the immunoSEQ multiplex PCR assay. Sourced from immuneACCESS, this table was stored by TCRdb with only in-frame sequences that have V and J called. A share of the clones is absent; for the studies checked, an unresolved V gene accounts for under half, and the remainder has no known explanation. The sample table records more than 110,000 clones; less than 95% of these occur just once. The ten largest make up more than 3% of the sample. Sequences were derived from peripheral blood, sampled on day 0 of AZD1222 vaccination. These receptors all come from an adult in good health.

The chain combines TRBV10-1 with TRBJ1-6, with D maybe TRBD1 (5 bases). Germline V gene sequence: CDR1 WNHNN, CDR2 SYGVQD (reference sequence). With 8 bases removed from V and 7 bases from J, the gap between germline ends came to 21 bases. The CDR3 is 16 amino acids. CDR3 sequence reads: CASPPPGRTFNSPLHF. In DNA form, the CDR3 reads TGCGCCAGCCCGCCTCCGGGACGGACTTTCAATTCACCCCTCCACTTT.

Note on this clone: Mismatch with germline at one junction end may stem from a read error. This chain links TRBV9 with TRBJ2-1; no firm D call. Germline V gives CDR1 SGDLS, CDR2 YYNGEE. The length of the CDR3 is 12 residues. The CDR3 region has the DNA TGTGCCAGCAGCGAGGGTTACAATGAGCGGTTCTTC. Residues: CASSEGYNERFF.

This chain uses TRBV4-3 with TRBJ2-7, with TRBD2 as a possible D gene (5 bases). Trimming pared 5 bases from V and 3 bases from J, leaving 20 bases between. This CDR3 has 16 residues. Germline CDR1 and CDR2: LGHNA and YSLEER. In DNA, the CDR3 is TGCGCCAGCAGCGGAACCGGAAGGACTCGAGACTACGAGCAGTACTTC. Protein sequence: CASSGTGRTRDYEQYF.

The chain combines TRBV7-9 with TRBJ1-2, with D maybe TRBD1 (6 bases). Germline V CDR1 and CDR2: SEHNR, FQNEAQ (reference sequence). The CDR3 totals 14 residues. The V gene lost 1 base and the J gene lost 5 bases, with 11 bases spanning the gap. The CDR3 sequence is CASSLGWGLYGYTF. CDR3 DNA: TGTGCCAGCAGCTTAGGATGGGGGCTTTATGGCTACACCTTC.

The chain combines TRBV5-4 with TRBJ2-2, with 10 positions matching TRBD1. Germline V lookup: CDR1 SGHNT, CDR2 YYREEE (reference sequence). The CDR3 spans 18 residues. Trimming at V came to 2 bases and at J to 4 bases, leaving 11 bases not matched to a gene. The CDR3 DNA follows: TGTGCCAGCAGCTTCCCCGGGACAGGGGTCTCCCCCACCGGGGAGCTGTTTTTT. It is translated as CASSFPGTGVSPTGELFF. Using reference TRBV5-4 and TRBJ2-2 for the parts outside the CDR3, the full variable domain is ETGVTQSPTHLIKTRGQQVTLRCSSQSGHNTVSWYQQALGQGPQFIFQYYREEENGRGNFPPRFSGLQFPNYSSELNVNALELDDSALYLCASSFPGTGVSPTGELFFGEGSRLTVL.

The chain has TRBV30 and TRBJ1-5; D is uncertain. V lost 0 bases to trimming and J lost 7 bases, with 10 bases between them. Looked up from germline, CDR1 is GTSNPN and CDR2 is SVGIG (reference sequence). This CDR3 has 13 amino acids. CDR3 nucleotide sequence: TGTGCCTGGAGTGTACTCGAAGGACAGCCCCAGCATTTT. It specifies CAWSVLEGQPQHF.

The chain uses TRBV30 and TRBJ2-3; 10 bases match TRBD2. V lost 3 bases, J lost 0 bases, and 12 bases stayed unmatched. Per germline, CDR1 GTSNPN and CDR2 SVGIG (reference sequence). This CDR3 contains 18 residues. CDR3 in amino acids: CAWRPVASGGLSTDTQYF. The CDR3 DNA reads as TGTGCCTGGAGGCCGGTGGCTAGCGGGGGACTTAGCACAGATACGCAGTATTTT.

J is TRBJ2-2 and V is TRBV3-1 (or the pseudogene TRBV3-2); D gene unclear. The CDR3 runs to 12 residues. The V gene's germline CDR1 is LGHDT and CDR2 YNNKEL (reference sequence). Trimming stripped 1 base from V and 9 bases from J, with 6 bases between. CDR3 bases: TGTGCCAGCAGCCAAGCCGACCGGGAGCTGTTTTTT. Translation gives CASSQADRELFF.

J is TRBJ1-2 and V is TRBV10-3; 9 positions match TRBD1. Per the germline V gene, CDR1 is ENHRY and CDR2 is SYGVKD. CDR3 length: 14 amino acids. Trimming took 7 bases from V and 4 from J; bases not matched to a gene: 7. The CDR3 region has the DNA TGTGCCATCACCGGGGGACAGGGTTTCTATGGCTACACCTTC. It encodes CAITGGQGFYGYTF.